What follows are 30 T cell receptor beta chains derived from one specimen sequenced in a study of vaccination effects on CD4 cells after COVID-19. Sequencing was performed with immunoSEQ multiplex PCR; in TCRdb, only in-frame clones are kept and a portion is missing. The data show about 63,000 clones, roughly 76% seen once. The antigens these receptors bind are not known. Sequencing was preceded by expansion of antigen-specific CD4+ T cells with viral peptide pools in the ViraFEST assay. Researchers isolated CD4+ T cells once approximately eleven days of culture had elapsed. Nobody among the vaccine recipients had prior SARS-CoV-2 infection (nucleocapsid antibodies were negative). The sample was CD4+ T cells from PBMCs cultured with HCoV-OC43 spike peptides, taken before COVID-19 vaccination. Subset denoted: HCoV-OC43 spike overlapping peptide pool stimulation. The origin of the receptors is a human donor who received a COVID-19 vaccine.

DNA of the CDR3: TGTGCCACCAGTGACCCTACTAGTTTGGAGACCCAGTACTTC. Translation gives CATSDPTSLETQYF. The chain carries TRBV24-1 and TRBJ2-5; D might be TRBD2 (5 bases). V was clipped by 4 bases and J by 5 bases, with 13 bases between them. This CDR3 has 14 residues. Germline-derived CDR1 and CDR2 are KGHDR and SFDVKD.

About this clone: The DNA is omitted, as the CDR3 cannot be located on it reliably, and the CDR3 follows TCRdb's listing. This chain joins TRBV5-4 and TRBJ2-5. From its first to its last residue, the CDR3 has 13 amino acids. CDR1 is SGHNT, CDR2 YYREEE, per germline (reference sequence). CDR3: CASSSVAVGTQYF.

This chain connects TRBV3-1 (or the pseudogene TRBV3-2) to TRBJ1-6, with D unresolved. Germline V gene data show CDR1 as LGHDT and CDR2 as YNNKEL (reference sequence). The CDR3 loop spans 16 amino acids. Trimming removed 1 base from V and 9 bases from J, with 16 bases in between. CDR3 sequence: CASSQVTGPRSSPLHF. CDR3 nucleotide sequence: TGTGCCAGCAGCCAAGTGACTGGGCCTCGTAGTTCACCCCTCCACTTT.

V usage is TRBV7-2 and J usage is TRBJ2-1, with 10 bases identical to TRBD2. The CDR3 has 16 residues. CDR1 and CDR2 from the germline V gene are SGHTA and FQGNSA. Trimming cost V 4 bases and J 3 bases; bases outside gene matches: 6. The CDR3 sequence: CASSSLSSGGYNEQFF. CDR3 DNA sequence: TGTGCCAGCAGCTCCCTATCTAGCGGGGGCTACAATGAGCAGTTCTTC.

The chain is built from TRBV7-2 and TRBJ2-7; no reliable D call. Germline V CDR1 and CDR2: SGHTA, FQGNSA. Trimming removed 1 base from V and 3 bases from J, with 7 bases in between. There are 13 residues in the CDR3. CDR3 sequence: CASSLVAFYEQYV. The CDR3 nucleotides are TGTGCCAGCAGCTTAGTGGCTTTCTACGAGCAGTACGTC.

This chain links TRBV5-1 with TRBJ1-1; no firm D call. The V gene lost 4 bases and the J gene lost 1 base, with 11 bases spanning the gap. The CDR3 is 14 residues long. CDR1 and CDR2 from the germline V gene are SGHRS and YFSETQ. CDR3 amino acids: CASSPIPQNTEAFF. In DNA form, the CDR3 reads TGCGCCAGCAGCCCAATACCTCAGAACACTGAAGCTTTCTTT. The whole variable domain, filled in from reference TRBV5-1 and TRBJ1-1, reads KAGVTQTPRYLIKTRGQQVTLSCSPISGHRSVSWYQQTPGQGLQFLFEYFSETQRNKGNFPGRFSGRQFSNSRSEMNVSTLELGDSALYLCASSPIPQNTEAFFGQGTRLTVV.

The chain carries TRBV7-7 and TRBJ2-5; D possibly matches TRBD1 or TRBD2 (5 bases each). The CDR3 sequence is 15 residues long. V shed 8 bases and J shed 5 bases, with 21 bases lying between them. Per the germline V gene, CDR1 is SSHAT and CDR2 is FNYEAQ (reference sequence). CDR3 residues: CASSPTGLAMETQYF. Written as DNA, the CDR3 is TGTGCCAGCTCACCCACGGGGCTAGCTATGGAGACCCAGTACTTC.

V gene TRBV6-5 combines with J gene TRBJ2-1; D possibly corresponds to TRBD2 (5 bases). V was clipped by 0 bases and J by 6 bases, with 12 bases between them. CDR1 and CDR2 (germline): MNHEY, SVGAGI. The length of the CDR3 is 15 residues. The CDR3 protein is CASSYSRGMGNEQFF. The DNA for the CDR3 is TGTGCCAGCAGTTACTCGAGAGGGATGGGCAATGAGCAGTTCTTC.

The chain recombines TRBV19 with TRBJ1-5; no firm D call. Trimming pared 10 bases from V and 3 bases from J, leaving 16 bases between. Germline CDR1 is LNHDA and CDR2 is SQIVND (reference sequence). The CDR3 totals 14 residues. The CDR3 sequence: CATTPWGTNQPQHF. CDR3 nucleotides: TGTGCCACTACCCCCTGGGGTACCAATCAGCCCCAGCATTTT.

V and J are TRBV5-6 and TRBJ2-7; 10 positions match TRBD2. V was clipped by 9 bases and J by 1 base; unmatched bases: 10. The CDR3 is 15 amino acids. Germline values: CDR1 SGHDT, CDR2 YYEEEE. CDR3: CATSERGGLSYEQYV. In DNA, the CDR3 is TGTGCCACATCTGAGCGGGGGGGCCTGTCCTACGAGCAGTACGTC.

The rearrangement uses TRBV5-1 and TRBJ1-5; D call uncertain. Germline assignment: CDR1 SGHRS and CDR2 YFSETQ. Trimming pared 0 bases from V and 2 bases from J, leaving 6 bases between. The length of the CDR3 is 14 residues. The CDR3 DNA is TGCGCCAGCAGCTTGGGCGGTGGCAATCAGCCCCAGCATTTT. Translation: CASSLGGGNQPQHF.

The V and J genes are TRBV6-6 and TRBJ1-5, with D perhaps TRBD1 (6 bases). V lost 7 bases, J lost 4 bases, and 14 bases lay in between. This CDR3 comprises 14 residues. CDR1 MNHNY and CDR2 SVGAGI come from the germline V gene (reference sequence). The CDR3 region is CASNLGRGNQPQHF. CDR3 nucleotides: TGTGCCAGCAATTTAGGCAGGGGAAATCAGCCCCAGCATTTT.

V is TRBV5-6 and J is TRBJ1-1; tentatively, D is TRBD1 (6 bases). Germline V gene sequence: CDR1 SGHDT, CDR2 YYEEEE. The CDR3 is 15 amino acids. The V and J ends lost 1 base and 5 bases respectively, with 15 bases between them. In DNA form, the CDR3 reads TGTGCCAGCAGCTTGAATCCGGGGGCGGGAACTGAAGCTTTCTTT. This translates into CASSLNPGAGTEAFF.

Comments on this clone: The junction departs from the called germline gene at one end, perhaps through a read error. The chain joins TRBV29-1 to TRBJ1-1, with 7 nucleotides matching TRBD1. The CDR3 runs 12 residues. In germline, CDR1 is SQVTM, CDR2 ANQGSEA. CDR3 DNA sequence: TGCAGCGCAGACAGGGCGAACTCTGAAGCTTTCTTT. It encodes CSADRANSEAFF.

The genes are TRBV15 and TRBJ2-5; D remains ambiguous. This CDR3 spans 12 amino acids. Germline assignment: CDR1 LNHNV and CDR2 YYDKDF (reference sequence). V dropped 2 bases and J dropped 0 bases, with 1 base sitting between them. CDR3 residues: CATSRNQETQYF. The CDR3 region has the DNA TGTGCCACCAGCAGAAACCAAGAGACCCAGTACTTC.

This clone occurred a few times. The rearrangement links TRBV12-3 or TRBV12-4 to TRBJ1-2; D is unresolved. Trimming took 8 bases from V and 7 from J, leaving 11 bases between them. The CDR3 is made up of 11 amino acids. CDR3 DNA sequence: TGTGCCAGCTCTTCGCCCCTTGGCTACACCTTC. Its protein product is CASSSPLGYTF.

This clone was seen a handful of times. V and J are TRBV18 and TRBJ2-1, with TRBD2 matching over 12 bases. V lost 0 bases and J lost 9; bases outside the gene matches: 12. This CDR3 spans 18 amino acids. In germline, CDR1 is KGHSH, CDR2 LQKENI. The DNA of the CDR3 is TGTGCCAGCTCACCACCGGGGCTAGCGGGGGGGCCAGCGATTGAGCAGTTCTTC. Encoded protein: CASSPPGLAGGPAIEQFF.

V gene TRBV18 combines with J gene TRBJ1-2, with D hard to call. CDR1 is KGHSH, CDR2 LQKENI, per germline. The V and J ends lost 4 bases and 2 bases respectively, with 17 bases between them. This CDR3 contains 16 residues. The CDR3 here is CASSQTQGPENYGYTF. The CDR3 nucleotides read TGTGCCAGCTCACAAACACAAGGCCCTGAGAACTATGGCTACACCTTC.

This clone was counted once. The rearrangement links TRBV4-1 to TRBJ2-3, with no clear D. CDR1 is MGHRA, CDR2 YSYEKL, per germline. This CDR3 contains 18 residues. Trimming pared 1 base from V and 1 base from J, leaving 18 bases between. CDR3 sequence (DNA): TGCGCCAGCAGCCAAGTGGTGGTCCCAGCAATTCGCACAGATACGCAGTATTTT. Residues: CASSQVVVPAIRTDTQYF.

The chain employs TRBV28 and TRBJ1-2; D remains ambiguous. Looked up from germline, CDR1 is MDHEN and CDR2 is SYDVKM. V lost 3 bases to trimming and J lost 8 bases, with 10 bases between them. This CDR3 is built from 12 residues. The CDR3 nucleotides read TGTGCCAGCAGTTTCAAGGTCGGCGGCTACACCTTC. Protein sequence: CASSFKVGGYTF.

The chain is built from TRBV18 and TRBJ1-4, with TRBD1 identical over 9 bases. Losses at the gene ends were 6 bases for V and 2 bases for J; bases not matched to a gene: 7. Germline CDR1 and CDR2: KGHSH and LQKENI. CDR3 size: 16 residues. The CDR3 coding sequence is TGTGCCAGCTCCAAGGACAGGGGTAGCACTAATGAAAAACTGTTTTTT. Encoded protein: CASSKDRGSTNEKLFF.

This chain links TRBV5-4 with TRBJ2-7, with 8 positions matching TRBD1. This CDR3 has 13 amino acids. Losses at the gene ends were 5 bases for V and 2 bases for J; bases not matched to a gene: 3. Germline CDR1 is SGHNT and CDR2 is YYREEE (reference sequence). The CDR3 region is CASSQGATYEQYV. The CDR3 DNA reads TGTGCCAGCAGTCAGGGGGCAACCTACGAGCAGTACGTC.

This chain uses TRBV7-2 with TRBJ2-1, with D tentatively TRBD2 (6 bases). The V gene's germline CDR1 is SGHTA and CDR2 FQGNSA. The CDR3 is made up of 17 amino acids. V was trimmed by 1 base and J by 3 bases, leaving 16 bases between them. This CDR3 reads CASSLGGARGVYNEQFF. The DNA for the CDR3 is TGTGCCAGCAGCTTAGGAGGCGCGCGGGGAGTCTACAATGAGCAGTTCTTC.

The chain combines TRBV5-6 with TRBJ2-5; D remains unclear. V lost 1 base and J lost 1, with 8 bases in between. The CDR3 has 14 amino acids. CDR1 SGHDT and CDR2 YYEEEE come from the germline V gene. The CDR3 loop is CASSLRPVQETQYF. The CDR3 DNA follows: TGTGCCAGCAGCTTGAGACCAGTCCAAGAGACCCAGTACTTC. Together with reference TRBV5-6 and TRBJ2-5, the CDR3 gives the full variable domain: DAGVTQSPTHLIKTRGQQVTLRCSPKSGHDTVSWYQQALGQGPQFIFQYYEEEERQRGNFPDRFSGHQFPNYSSELNVNALLLGDSALYLCASSLRPVQETQYFGPGTRLLVL.

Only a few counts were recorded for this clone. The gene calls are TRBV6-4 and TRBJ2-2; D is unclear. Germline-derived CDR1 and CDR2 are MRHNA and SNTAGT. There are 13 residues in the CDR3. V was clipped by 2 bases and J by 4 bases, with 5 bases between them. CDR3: CASSDRATGELFF. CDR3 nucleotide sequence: TGTGCCAGCAGTGACAGAGCCACCGGGGAGCTGTTTTTT.

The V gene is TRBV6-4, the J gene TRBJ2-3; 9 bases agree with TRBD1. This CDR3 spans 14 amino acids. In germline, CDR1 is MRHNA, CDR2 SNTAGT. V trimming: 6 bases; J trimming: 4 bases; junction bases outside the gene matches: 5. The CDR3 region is CASRADRGSDTQYF. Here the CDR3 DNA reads TGTGCCAGCAGGGCGGACAGGGGATCAGATACGCAGTATTTT.

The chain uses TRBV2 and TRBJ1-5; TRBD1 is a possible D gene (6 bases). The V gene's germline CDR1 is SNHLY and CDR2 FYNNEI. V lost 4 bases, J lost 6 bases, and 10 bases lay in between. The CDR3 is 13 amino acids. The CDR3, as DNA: TGTGCCAGCAGTGCAGGGGTGATTCAGCCCCAGCATTTT. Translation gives CASSAGVIQPQHF.

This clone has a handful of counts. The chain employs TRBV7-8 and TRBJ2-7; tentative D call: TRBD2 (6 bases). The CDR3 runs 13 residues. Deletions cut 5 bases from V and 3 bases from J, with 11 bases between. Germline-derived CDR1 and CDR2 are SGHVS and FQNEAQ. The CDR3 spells CASSQGLNYEQYV. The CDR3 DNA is TGTGCCAGCAGCCAGGGACTTAACTACGAGCAGTACGTC.

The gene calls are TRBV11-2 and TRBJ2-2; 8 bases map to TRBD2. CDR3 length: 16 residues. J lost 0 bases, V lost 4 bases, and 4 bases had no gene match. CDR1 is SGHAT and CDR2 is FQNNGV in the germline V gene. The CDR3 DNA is TGTGCCAGCAGCTATAGCGGGGCTACGAACACCGGGGAGCTGTTTTTT. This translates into CASSYSGATNTGELFF.

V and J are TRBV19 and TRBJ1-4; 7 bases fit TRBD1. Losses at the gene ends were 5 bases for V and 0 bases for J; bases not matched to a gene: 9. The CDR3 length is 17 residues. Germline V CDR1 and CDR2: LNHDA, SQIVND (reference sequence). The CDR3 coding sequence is TGTGCCAGTAGTGCCCGGGACAGCTTTGCAACTAATGAAAAACTGTTTTTT. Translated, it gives CASSARDSFATNEKLFF. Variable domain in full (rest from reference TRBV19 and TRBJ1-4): DGGITQSPKYLFRKEGQNVTLSCEQNLNHDAMYWYRQDPGQGLRLIYYSQIVNDFQKGDIAEGYSVSREKKESFPLTVTSAQKNPTAFYLCASSARDSFATNEKLFFGSGTQLSVL.